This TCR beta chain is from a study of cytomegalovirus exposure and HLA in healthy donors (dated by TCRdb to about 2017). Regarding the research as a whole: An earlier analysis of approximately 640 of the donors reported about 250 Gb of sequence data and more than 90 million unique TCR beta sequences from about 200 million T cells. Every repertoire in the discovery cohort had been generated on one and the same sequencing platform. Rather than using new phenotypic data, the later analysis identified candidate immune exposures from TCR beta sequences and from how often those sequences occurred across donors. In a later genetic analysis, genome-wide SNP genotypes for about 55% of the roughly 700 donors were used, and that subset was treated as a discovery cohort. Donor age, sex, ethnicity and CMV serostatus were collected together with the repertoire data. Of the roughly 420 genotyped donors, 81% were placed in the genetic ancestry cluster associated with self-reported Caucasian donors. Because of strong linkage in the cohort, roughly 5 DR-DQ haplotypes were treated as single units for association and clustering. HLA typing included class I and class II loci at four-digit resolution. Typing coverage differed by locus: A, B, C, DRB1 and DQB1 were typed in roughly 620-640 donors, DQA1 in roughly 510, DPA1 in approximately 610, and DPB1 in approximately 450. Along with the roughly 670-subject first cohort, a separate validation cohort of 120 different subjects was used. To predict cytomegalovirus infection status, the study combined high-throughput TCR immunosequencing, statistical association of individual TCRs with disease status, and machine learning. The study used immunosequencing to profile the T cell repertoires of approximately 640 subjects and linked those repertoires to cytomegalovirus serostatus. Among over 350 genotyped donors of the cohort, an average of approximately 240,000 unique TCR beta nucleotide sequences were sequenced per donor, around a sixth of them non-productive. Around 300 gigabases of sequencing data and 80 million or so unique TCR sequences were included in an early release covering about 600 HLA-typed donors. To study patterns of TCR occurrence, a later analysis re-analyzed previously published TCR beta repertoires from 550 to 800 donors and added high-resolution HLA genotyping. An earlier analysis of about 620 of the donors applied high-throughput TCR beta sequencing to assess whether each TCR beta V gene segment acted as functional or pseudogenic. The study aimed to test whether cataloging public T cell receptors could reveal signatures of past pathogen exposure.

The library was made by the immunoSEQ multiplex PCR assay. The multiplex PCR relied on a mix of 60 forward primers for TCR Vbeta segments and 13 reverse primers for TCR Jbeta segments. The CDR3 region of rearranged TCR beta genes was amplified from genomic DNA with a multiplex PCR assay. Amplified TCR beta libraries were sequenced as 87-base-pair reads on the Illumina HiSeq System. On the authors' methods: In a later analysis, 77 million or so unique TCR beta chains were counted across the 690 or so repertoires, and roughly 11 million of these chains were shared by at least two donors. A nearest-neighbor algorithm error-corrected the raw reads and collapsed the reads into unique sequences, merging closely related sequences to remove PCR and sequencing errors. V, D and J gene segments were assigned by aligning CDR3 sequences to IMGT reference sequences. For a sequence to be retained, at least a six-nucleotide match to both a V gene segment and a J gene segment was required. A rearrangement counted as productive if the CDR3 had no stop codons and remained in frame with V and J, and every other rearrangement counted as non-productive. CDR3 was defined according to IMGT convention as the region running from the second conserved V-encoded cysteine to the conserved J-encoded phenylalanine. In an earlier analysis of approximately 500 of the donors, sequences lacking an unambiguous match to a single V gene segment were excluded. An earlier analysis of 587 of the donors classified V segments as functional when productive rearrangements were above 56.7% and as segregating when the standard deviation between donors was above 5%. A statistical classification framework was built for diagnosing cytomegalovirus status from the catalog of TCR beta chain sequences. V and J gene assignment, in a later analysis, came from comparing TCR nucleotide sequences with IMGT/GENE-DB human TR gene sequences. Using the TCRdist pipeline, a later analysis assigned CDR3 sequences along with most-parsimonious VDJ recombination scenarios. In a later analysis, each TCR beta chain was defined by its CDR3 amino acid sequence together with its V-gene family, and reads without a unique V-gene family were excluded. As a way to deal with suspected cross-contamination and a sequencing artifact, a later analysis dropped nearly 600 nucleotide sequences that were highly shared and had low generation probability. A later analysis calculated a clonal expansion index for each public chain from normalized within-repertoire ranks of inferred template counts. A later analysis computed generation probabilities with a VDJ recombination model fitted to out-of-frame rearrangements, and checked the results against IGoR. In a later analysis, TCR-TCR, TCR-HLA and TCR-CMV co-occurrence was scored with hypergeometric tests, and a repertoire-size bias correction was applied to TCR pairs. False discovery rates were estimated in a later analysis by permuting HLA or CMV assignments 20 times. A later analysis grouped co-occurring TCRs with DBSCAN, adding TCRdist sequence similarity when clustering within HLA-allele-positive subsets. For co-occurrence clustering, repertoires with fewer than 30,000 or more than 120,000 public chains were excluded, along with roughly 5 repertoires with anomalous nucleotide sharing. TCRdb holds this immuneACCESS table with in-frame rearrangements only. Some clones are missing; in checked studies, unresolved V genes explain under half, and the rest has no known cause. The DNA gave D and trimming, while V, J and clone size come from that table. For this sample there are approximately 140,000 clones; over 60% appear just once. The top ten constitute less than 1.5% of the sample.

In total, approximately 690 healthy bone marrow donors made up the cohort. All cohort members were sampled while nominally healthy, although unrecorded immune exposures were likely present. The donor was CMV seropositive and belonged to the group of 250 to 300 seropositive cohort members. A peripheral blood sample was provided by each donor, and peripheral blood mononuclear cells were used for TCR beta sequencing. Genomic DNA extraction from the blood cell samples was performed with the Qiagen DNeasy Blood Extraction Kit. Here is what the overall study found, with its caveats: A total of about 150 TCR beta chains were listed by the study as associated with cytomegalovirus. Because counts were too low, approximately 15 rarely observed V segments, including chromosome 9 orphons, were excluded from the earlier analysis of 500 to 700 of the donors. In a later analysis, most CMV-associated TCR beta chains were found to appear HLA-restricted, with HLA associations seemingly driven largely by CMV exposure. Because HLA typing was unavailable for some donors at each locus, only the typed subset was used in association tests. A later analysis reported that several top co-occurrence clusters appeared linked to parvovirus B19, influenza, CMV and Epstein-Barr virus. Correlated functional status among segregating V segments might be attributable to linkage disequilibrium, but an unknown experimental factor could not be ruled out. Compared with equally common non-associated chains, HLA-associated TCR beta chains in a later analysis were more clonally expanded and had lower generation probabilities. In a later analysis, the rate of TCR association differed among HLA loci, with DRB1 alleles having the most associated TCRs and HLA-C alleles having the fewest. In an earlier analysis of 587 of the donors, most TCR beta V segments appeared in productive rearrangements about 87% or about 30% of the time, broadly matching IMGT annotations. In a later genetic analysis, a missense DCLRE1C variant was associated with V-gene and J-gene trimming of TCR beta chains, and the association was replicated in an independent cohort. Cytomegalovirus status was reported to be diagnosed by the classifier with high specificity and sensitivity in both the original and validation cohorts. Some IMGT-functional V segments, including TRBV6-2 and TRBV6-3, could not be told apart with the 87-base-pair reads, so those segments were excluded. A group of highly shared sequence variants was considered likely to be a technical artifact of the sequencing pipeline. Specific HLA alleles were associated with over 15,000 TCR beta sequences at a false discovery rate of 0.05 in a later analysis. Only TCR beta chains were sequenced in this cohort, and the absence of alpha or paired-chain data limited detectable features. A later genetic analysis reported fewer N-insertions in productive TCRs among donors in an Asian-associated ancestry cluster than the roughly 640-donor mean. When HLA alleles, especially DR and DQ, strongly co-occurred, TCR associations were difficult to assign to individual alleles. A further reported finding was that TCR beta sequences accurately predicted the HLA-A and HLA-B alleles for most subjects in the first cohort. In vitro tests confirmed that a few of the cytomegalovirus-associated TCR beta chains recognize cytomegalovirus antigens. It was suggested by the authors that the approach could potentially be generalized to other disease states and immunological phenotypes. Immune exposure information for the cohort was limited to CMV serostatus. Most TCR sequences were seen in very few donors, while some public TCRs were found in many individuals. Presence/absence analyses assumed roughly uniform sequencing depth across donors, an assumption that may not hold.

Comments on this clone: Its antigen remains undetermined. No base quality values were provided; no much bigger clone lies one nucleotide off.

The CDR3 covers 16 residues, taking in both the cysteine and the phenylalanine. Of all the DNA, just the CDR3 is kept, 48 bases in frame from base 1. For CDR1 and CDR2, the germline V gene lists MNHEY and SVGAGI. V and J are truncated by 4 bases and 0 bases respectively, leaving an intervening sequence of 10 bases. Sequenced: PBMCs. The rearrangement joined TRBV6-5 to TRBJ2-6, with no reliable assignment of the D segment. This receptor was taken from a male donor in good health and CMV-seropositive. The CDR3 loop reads CASSSIAYSGANVLTF. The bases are TGTGCCAGCAGTTCCATCGCCTACTCTGGGGCCAACGTCCTGACTTTC.